A selection of T cell receptor beta chains follows, all from one sample in a study of blood T cell repertoires in COVID-19. Libraries were prepared by immunoSEQ multiplex PCR; TCRdb keeps only in-frame clonotypes and omits some of them. This table has some 150,000 clones, about 89% appearing once. The specimen sequenced was PBMCs or T cells enriched from blood (not recorded which). The receptors stem from a woman between 18 and 30 years old who had recovered from COVID-19. Both conserved end residues are part of each CDR3. The order of the fields is D gene, J gene, clone size, V gene, CDR3 protein, CDR3 DNA. D genes are given only for firm matches. Expanded clones get a size class; other rows say once, few or many, or leave the size out.

>NA|TRBJ1-2|NA|TRBV10-3
CAISEYPNTPNYGYTF
TGTGCCATCAGTGAGTACCCGAACACCCCTAACTATGGCTACACCTTC
>TRBD1|TRBJ2-7|NA|TRBV6-5
CASSSGQGAYEQYF
TGTGCCAGCAGCTCGGGACAGGGGGCCTACGAGCAGTACTTC
>NA|TRBJ2-7|NA|TRBV28
CATLGVYEQYF
TGTGCCACCCTCGGGGTTTACGAGCAGTACTTC
>NA|TRBJ2-3|NA|TRBV9
CASSVERTPTLADTQYF
TGTGCCAGCAGCGTAGAGAGGACACCGACCCTCGCAGATACGCAGTATTTT
>NA|TRBJ2-7|NA|TRBV27
CASSSTIYKYEQYF
TGTGCCAGCAGTTCAACCATATACAAGTACGAGCAGTACTTC
>NA|TRBJ2-2|NA|TRBV30
CAWSVGWGRRANTGELFF
TGTGCCTGGAGTGTAGGTTGGGGCAGGAGAGCGAACACCGGGGAGCTGTTTTTT
>TRBD1|TRBJ1-1|NA|TRBV28
CASREGGFVAFF
TGTGCCAGCCGGGAAGGGGGCTTTGTGGCTTTCTTT
>NA|TRBJ2-7|NA|TRBV11-1
CASSSPGSGLYEQYF
TGTGCCAGCAGCTCCCCGGGGAGCGGCCTCTACGAGCAGTACTTC
>TRBD1|TRBJ2-7|NA|TRBV28
CASSLTGGIYEQYF
TGTGCCAGCAGTTTGACAGGGGGGATCTACGAGCAGTACTTC
>TRBD2|TRBJ2-1|NA|TRBV6-5
CASSGTSGRNEQFF
TGTGCCAGCAGCGGGACTAGCGGGAGAAATGAGCAGTTCTTC
>TRBD1|TRBJ1-5|NA|TRBV2
CASRAGTGTGSLLSQHF
TGTGCCAGCAGAGCCGGGACAGGGACCGGGTCCCTCCTTTCCCAGCATTTT
>NA|TRBJ2-7|NA|TRBV5-4
CASSSRVVRPYEQYF
TGTGCCAGCAGCTCCAGGGTTGTTAGGCCCTACGAGCAGTACTTC
>TRBD1|TRBJ2-1|NA|TRBV7-3
CASSFDREGEQFF
TGTGCCAGCAGCTTTGACAGGGAAGGTGAGCAGTTCTTC
>NA|TRBJ2-1|NA|TRBV4-1
CASRERTGNEQFF
TGCGCCAGCAGGGAACGGACGGGGAATGAGCAGTTCTTC
>NA|TRBJ2-6|once|TRBV9
CASSVGGSSGANVLTF
TGTGCCAGCAGCGTAGGAGGGAGCTCTGGGGCCAACGTCCTGACTTTC
>NA|TRBJ2-1|NA|TRBV27
CASSLLGHNEQFF
TGTGCCAGCAGTCTCTTGGGGCACAATGAGCAGTTCTTC